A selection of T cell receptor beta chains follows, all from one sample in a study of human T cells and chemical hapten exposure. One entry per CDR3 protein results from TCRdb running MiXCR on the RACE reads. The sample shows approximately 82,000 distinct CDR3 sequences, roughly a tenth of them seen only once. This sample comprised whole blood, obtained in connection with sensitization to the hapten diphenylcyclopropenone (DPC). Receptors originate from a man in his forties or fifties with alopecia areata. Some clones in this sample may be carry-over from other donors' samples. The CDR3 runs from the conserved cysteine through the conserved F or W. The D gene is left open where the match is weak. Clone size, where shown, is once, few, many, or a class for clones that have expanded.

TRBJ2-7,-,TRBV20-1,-,TGCAGTGCTAGAGATCAAGGCCTAGCGCGGGGAGAGCAGTACTTC,CSARDQGLARGEQYF
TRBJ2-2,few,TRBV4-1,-,TGCGCCAGCAGCCTAGCCCACTCCGGGGAGCTGTTTTTT,CASSLAHSGELFF
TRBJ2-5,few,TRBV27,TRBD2,TGTGCCAGCAGGAAACTAGCGTACCAAGAGACCCAGTACTTC,CASRKLAYQETQYF
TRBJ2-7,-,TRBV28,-,TGTGCCAGCAGTCCGACAGGTCCTCTCTACGAGCAGTACTTC,CASSPTGPLYEQYF
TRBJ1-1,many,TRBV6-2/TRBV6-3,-,TGTGCCAGCAGTCAGGGCACTGAAGCTTTCTTT,CASSQGTEAFF
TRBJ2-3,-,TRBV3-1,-,TGTGCCAGCAGCCAAGATGGGCGGGGCGGACGAGGCACAGATACGCAGTATTTT,CASSQDGRGGRGTDTQYF
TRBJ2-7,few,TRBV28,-,TGTGCCAGCAGTTTATTAGGCGGCCACGAGCAGTACTTC,CASSLLGGHEQYF
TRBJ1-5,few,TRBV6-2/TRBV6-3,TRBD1,TGTGCCAGCAGTTCCCCGGGACAGGTTTGGGGCAATCAGCCCCAGCATTTT,CASSSPGQVWGNQPQHF
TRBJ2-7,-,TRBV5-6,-,TGTGCCAGCAGCCCTGGTCGGGGGCTCTACGAGCAGTACTTC,CASSPGRGLYEQYF
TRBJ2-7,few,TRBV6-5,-,TGTGCCAGCAAAAGACAGCAGACGGACTACGAGCAGTACTTC,CASKRQQTDYEQYF
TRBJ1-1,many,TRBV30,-,TGTGCCTGCCTAGTGTTGAACACTGAAGCTTTCTTT,CACLVLNTEAFF
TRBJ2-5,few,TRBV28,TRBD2,TGTGCCAGCGGTACAGGCGGGAGGGCCCTAGAGACCCAGTACTTC,CASGTGGRALETQYF
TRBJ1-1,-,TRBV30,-,TGTGCCTGGAGTGTCCGACAAATACCTGAAGCTTTCTTT,CAWSVRQIPEAFF
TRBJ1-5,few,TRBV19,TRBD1,TGTGCCAGTAGTCCTAGGACAGGGGGCCGGTACGGCAATCAGCCCCAGCATTTT,CASSPRTGGRYGNQPQHF
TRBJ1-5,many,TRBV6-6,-,TGTGCCACGACACTAGGAGGGCTCCAGCATTTT,CATTLGGLQHF
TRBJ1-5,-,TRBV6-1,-,TGTGCCAGCAGTGAAGTGGGGGGGGGCAATCAGCCCCAGCATTTT,CASSEVGGGNQPQHF
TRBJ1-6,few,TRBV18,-,TGTGCCAGCTCACCCCGTACTATGAATTCACCCCTCCACTTT,CASSPRTMNSPLHF
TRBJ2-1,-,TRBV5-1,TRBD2,TGCGCCAGCAGCATACCTGGGACTAGCGGGAGAGTCGCTTACAATGAGCAGTTCTTC,CASSIPGTSGRVAYNEQFF
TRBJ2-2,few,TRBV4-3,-,TGCGCCAGCAGCCAAGGGGGCAGGGCCGAGGCCGGGGAGCTGTTTTTT,CASSQGGRAEAGELFF
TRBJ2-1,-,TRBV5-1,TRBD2,TGCGCCAGCAGCTTAGCGGGGGCAAGTAATGAGCAGTTCTTC,CASSLAGASNEQFF
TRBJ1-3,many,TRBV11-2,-,TGTGCCGAAGTCTCTGGAAACACCATATATTTT,CAEVSGNTIYF
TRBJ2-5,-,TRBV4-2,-,TGTGCCAGCAGCCAAGATACATCAGAGACCCAGTACTTC,CASSQDTSETQYF
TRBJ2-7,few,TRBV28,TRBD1,TGTGCCAGCAGCCTCCTAACAGGGGCTCACGAGCAGTACTTC,CASSLLTGAHEQYF
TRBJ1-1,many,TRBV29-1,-,TGCAGCGTTGAAGTATTTGACGGGGGAGAAGCTTTCTTT,CSVEVFDGGEAFF
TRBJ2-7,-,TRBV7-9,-,TGTGCCAGCAGCTTAGTCGCGGCCTACGAGCAGTACTTC,CASSLVAAYEQYF
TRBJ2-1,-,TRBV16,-,TGTGCCAGCAGCCAATCTAGTGCGGCCTACAATGAGCAGTTCTTC,CASSQSSAAYNEQFF
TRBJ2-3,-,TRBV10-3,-,TGTGCCATCAGTGATACGTCGATGGGCGCAGATACGCAGTATTTT,CAISDTSMGADTQYF
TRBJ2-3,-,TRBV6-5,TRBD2,TGTGCCAGCAGTTACCCGGCTAGCGGGAGAGGCACAGATACGCAGTATTTT,CASSYPASGRGTDTQYF
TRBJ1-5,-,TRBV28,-,TGTGCCAGCAGTTCCCCCCAATCTAGCAATCAGCCCCAGCATTTT,CASSSPQSSNQPQHF
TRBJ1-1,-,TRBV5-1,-,TGCGCCAGCAGCGTGGCGACGGGAGGGGATGAAGCTTTCTTT,CASSVATGGDEAFF
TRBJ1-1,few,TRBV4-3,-,TGCGCCAGCAGCCAAGATCGGCAGGGGTTTGTAGCTTTCTTT,CASSQDRQGFVAFF
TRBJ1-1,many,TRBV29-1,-,TGCAGCGTTGAAGAAAATCACACTGAAGCTTTCTTT,CSVEENHTEAFF
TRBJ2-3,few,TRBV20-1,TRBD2,TGCAGTGCCCCGACTAGCGGGAACACAGATACGCAGTATTTT,CSAPTSGNTDTQYF
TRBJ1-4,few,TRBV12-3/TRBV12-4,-,TGTGCCAGCAGTTTTTGGGGGTTCCGGGATGAAAAACTGTTTTTT,CASSFWGFRDEKLFF
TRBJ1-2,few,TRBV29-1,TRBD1,TGCAGCGTATGGACAGGTTCGTTGATCCGATTCGGCTACACCTTC,CSVWTGSLIRFGYTF